This is a list of T cell receptor beta chains from one sample in a study of blood T cell repertoires in COVID-19. Measured with immunoSEQ multiplex PCR; TCRdb has only the in-frame clones, and not every one. The sample holds 350,000 to 400,000 clones, roughly nine tenths seen once. Sequenced sample: PBMCs or T cells enriched from blood (not recorded which). These receptors all stem from a middle-aged woman who had been exposed to COVID-19. The CDR3 runs from the conserved cysteine through the conserved F or W. D genes are given only for firm matches. The size entry is marked missing in some rows and otherwise reads once, few, many or a size class.

TRBV5-8	TRBJ1-2	TRBD1	once	TGTGCCAGCACCCCGGACAGGGTGGGCTACACCTTC	CASTPDRVGYTF
TRBV9	TRBJ1-2	TRBD1	.	TGTGCCAGCAGCGTAGTGGGACAGGTGGGGAGTGGCTACACCTTC	CASSVVGQVGSGYTF
TRBV7-2	TRBJ2-3	TRBD1	.	TGTGCCAGCAGCTCAGGTCGGACAGGGGGCGACCAGCGTACAGATACGCAGTATTTT	CASSSGRTGGDQRTDTQYF
TRBV19	TRBJ1-1	.	.	TGTGCCAGTAGTATAGCCGGGACATTAAGGGCTTTCTTT	CASSIAGTLRAFF
TRBV10-3	TRBJ1-1	.	.	TGTGCCATCAGTGGTACAGCGAACACTGAAGCTTTCTTT	CAISGTANTEAFF
TRBV7-9	TRBJ1-6	.	.	TGTGCCAGCAGCCAGAGGAATTCACCCCTCCACTTT	CASSQRNSPLHF
TRBV27	TRBJ1-5	.	.	TGTGCCAGCAGACAGGTGGGAGGCTCGGCCCAGCATTTT	CASRQVGGSAQHF
TRBV19	TRBJ2-2	.	.	TGTGCCAGTAGTCCAGGGGACGGATTCAACACCGGGGAGCTGTTTTTT	CASSPGDGFNTGELFF
TRBV15	TRBJ1-5	TRBD1	.	TGTGCCACCAGCAGAGACCTAAACAGGGGTCTCAATCAGCCCCAGCATTTT	CATSRDLNRGLNQPQHF
TRBV7-2	TRBJ2-1	TRBD2	.	TGTGCCAGCAGCTTGGCTAGCGGGAGGTTTGAGCAGTTCTTC	CASSLASGRFEQFF
TRBV19	TRBJ2-2	TRBD1	few	TGTGCCATCTGGACCACTAGTTGGGTCGGGACAGGGCCGACCGGGGAGCTGTTTTTT	CAIWTTSWVGTGPTGELFF
TRBV7-2	TRBJ2-2	TRBD1	.	TGTGCCAGCAGCTCCTTACAGGGGGCTGGGACCGGGGAGCTGTTTTTT	CASSSLQGAGTGELFF
TRBV19	TRBJ1-1	.	.	TGTGCCAGTAGTGGCGGGGGACATGGTCGCGCTGAAGCTTTCTTT	CASSGGGHGRAEAFF
TRBV7-2	TRBJ1-5	.	.	TGTGCCAGCAGCTCGAACCGACAAGGCAATCAGCCCCAGCATTTT	CASSSNRQGNQPQHF
TRBV3-1/TRBV3-2	TRBJ2-5	TRBD2	once	TGTGCCAGCAGCCCGGGACTAGCGGGAGCCAAAGAGACCCAGTACTTC	CASSPGLAGAKETQYF
TRBV1	TRBJ2-7	.	.	TGCACCAGCAGCCAAGTCGGGGACAGGACCCACGAGCAGTACTTC	CTSSQVGDRTHEQYF
TRBV12-3/TRBV12-4	TRBJ1-2	.	once	TGTGCCAGCAGACGGGAACGGGGGTGGGGCTACACCTTC	CASRRERGWGYTF
TRBV18	TRBJ1-2	.	.	TGTGCCAGCTCACCGAGCGACAGGACCTATGGCTACACCTTC	CASSPSDRTYGYTF
TRBV11-2	TRBJ1-3	.	.	TGTGCCAGCAGCTTAGTTGCCCAGGGCGGAAACACCATATATTTT	CASSLVAQGGNTIYF
TRBV30	TRBJ1-5	TRBD1	.	TGTGCCTGGGGACAGGGGACGGGTCAGCCCCAGCATTTT	CAWGQGTGQPQHF
TRBV7-2	TRBJ1-4	.	.	TGTGCCAGCAGCTCGGGCCCTACGGACGGCGGGCTGTTTTTT	CASSSGPTDGGLFF
TRBV19	TRBJ1-1	.	.	TGTGCCAGTAGTTGGTCAGGCGGGGACACTGAAGCTTTCTTT	CASSWSGGDTEAFF
TRBV9	TRBJ2-7	TRBD2	.	TGTGCCAGCAGCGTAGGTCTAGCGGCGGTAGACGAGCAGTACTTC	CASSVGLAAVDEQYF
TRBV5-1	TRBJ1-6	.	.	TGCGCCAGCAGCTCGCGGGACGAGAGATCACCCCTCCACTTT	CASSSRDERSPLHF
TRBV29-1	TRBJ2-3	TRBD1	.	TGCAGCGTTGCGAGGACAGGGGGCGTAAAATTCACGCAGTATTTT	CSVARTGGVKFTQYF
TRBV2	TRBJ2-5	TRBD1	.	TGTGCCAGCAGTGAATGGGGGACAGGACCCCAAGAGACCCAGTACTTC	CASSEWGTGPQETQYF
TRBV18	TRBJ1-5	.	few	TGTGCCAGCTCACCAATACCGGGCAGGGACTACAATCAGCCCCAGCATTTT	CASSPIPGRDYNQPQHF
TRBV12-3/TRBV12-4	TRBJ1-1	.	.	TGTGCCAGCAGCCGTCGGGAATTAGGCGAAGCTTTCTTT	CASSRRELGEAFF
TRBV12-3/TRBV12-4	TRBJ1-5	.	.	TGTGCCAGCAGTCCGGAGGGCAATCAGCCCCAGCATTTT	CASSPEGNQPQHF
TRBV3-1/TRBV3-2	TRBJ2-5	TRBD2	once	TGTGCCAGCAGCCAAGGACTAGCGGGGGCTGGAGGGACCCAGTACTTC	CASSQGLAGAGGTQYF
TRBV9	TRBJ2-3	.	once	TGTGCCAGCAGCGTAGCGAGCGTCCCTAGCACAGATACGCAGTATTTT	CASSVASVPSTDTQYF
TRBV7-2	TRBJ2-3	.	once	TGTGCCAGCAGCTTAGCCCCCAGTCTAGCAGATACGCAGTATTTT	CASSLAPSLADTQYF
TRBV30	TRBJ2-2	.	.	TGTGCCTGGAGTGTACGGGTTAGCGGGAACACCGGGGAGCTGTTTTTT	CAWSVRVSGNTGELFF
TRBV6-4	TRBJ1-6	.	.	TGTGCCAGCAGTGAGCAGGGGTACGGTTCACCCCTCCACTTT	CASSEQGYGSPLHF
TRBV9	TRBJ2-1	TRBD2	.	TGTGCCAGCAGCGTCTTCGGGACTAGCGGGATCCGAGGGAATGAGCAGTTCTTC	CASSVFGTSGIRGNEQFF
TRBV6-6	TRBJ1-1	.	.	TGTGCCAGCAGTCAAACCGCCCCATTCGGTACGGAGAAGGAGGCTTTCTTT	CASSQTAPFGTEKEAFF
TRBV19	TRBJ2-7	TRBD1	once	TGTGCCAGTAGTACCCGCCGGGACAGACAAGAGCAGTACTTC	CASSTRRDRQEQYF
TRBV18	TRBJ1-4	.	once	TGTGCCAGCTCACCAATTAGGTCCTCAGGACTGTTTTTT	CASSPIRSSGLFF
TRBV11-3	TRBJ1-6	.	.	TGTGCCAGCAGCTTATCCTATTCACCCCTCCACTTT	CASSLSYSPLHF
TRBV5-8	TRBJ1-4	.	.	TGTGCCAGCAGCTTTAAGGGGCGAGTAACTAATGAAAAACTGTTTTTT	CASSFKGRVTNEKLFF